What follows are 28 T cell receptor beta chains derived from one specimen sequenced in a study of neurological immune-mediated disorders. TCRdb ran MiXCR on the 5' RACE reads and lists one entry per CDR3 protein. Of 80,000 to 85,000 distinct CDR3 sequences listed, 2.6% were seen once; the top ten hold 1.1%. The material sequenced was PBMCs. The receptor set was obtained from a woman aged 30 to 39 with multiple sclerosis.

This clonotype showed up many times. The CDR3 nucleotides are TGTGCCTGGATTGAACGTCGACAGGGGAATTCACCCCTCCACTTT. Its translation: CAWIERRQGNSPLHF. The chain couples TRBV30 to TRBJ1-6; 8 bases map to TRBD1. Trimming took 4 bases from V and 7 from J; bases not matched to a gene: 9. The germline V gene encodes CDR1 GTSNPN and CDR2 SVGIG (reference sequence). The length of the CDR3 is 15 residues.

This clonotype was counted at least ten times. This chain links TRBV5-5 with TRBJ2-7; D is ambiguous. CDR3 length equals 16 residues. The germline V gene encodes CDR1 SGHKS and CDR2 YYEKEE (reference sequence). With 4 bases removed from V and 3 bases from J, the gap between germline ends came to 20 bases. Here the CDR3 reads CASSLNQALTYYEQYF. The CDR3 nucleotides read TGTGCCAGCAGCCTAAACCAGGCCTTAACCTACTACGAGCAGTACTTC.

This clonotype appeared many times. The rearrangement uses TRBV20-1 and TRBJ1-1, with D unresolved. V dropped 4 bases and J dropped 1 base, with 10 bases sitting between them. Germline loops: CDR1 DFQATT, CDR2 SNEGSKA (reference sequence). CDR3 length: 13 amino acids. Here the CDR3 reads CSAIGVGNTEAFF. The CDR3 bases are TGCAGTGCTATCGGGGTTGGGAACACTGAAGCTTTCTTT.

This clonotype was seen many times. V usage is TRBV20-1 and J usage is TRBJ2-1; unclear D gene. CDR3 length equals 13 residues. Germline V gene data show CDR1 as DFQATT and CDR2 as SNEGSKA (reference sequence). V shed 7 bases and J shed 4 bases, with 14 bases lying between them. The CDR3 loop reads CSVDSPSYNEQFF. DNA of the CDR3: TGCAGTGTTGACTCCCCTTCATACAATGAGCAGTTCTTC.

This clonotype was found many times. This chain joins TRBV6-6 and TRBJ2-1; the D gene is possibly TRBD2 (6 bases). V lost 0 bases, J lost 8 bases, and 17 bases lay in between. Germline V gene lookup returns CDR1 MNHNY and CDR2 SVGAGI (reference sequence). CDR3 size: 16 residues. CDR3 amino acids: CASSYSSGTAVDEQFF. The DNA for the CDR3 is TGTGCCAGCAGTTACTCGTCCGGGACTGCAGTCGATGAGCAGTTCTTC.

A few counts support this clonotype. This chain uses TRBV6-5 with TRBJ2-5; perhaps TRBD2 as D (5 bases). V lost 7 bases and J 3 bases, leaving 12 bases between the germline ends. CDR3 size: 13 residues. Per the germline V gene, CDR1 is MNHEY and CDR2 is SVGAGI. The CDR3 region has the DNA TGTGCCAGCACCCATCCGGGGAAAGAGACCCAGTACTTC. Translating gives CASTHPGKETQYF.

This clonotype was counted many times. An end of the junction differs from the germline gene, which may be a read error. This chain connects TRBV12-3 or TRBV12-4 to TRBJ1-1; tentatively, D is TRBD1 (5 bases). CDR3 length equals 12 residues. The CDR3 loop is CASRARAGFWVF. CDR3 DNA sequence: TGTGCCAGCAGGGCCCGGGCAGGGTTTTGGGTCTTT.

This clonotype was observed many times. This rearrangement joins TRBV20-1 to TRBJ2-7, with D perhaps matching TRBD1 (5 bases). V lost 5 bases and J lost 3, with 20 bases in between. In germline, CDR1 is DFQATT, CDR2 SNEGSKA (reference sequence). This CDR3 spans 15 amino acids. CDR3 nucleotides: TGCAGTGCTGGGGCCGGGCGGCCCTCTGACTACGAGCAGTACTTC. This translates into CSAGAGRPSDYEQYF.

This clonotype has ten or more counts. The J gene is TRBJ2-1, the V gene TRBV7-2, with a weak D call TRBD1 (6 bases). V gave up 0 bases and J gave up 6 bases, with 12 bases separating them. This CDR3 spans 15 amino acids. CDR1 and CDR2 from the germline V gene are SGHTA and FQGNSA. This CDR3 reads CASSLAATTGNEQFF. In DNA form, the CDR3 reads TGTGCCAGCAGCTTAGCGGCCACGACAGGCAATGAGCAGTTCTTC.

This clonotype was observed many times. The chain couples TRBV6-5 to TRBJ2-1, with 10 nucleotides matching TRBD1. CDR1 MNHEY and CDR2 SVGAGI come from the germline V gene. CDR3 length: 15 residues. V shed 2 bases and J 8 bases; nucleotides not matched to a gene: 6. For the CDR3, the DNA is TGTGCCAGCAGTTACCCGGGACAGGGGTCGGATGAGCAGTTCTTC. It yields the protein CASSYPGQGSDEQFF.

This clonotype was detected many times. This rearrangement joins TRBV20-1 to TRBJ2-1; 14 bases line up with TRBD2. Unmatched junction bases numbered 8, after V lost 5 bases and J lost 8 bases. CDR3 length: 15 residues. Germline V gene data show CDR1 as DFQATT and CDR2 as SNEGSKA (reference sequence). The CDR3 protein is CSARLAGGLNHEQFF. For the CDR3, the DNA is TGCAGTGCTCGACTAGCGGGAGGGCTTAACCATGAGCAGTTCTTC.

This clonotype occurred many times. This chain joins TRBV4-3 and TRBJ2-7, with 11 bases lining up with TRBD2. The V and J ends lost 6 bases and 0 bases, in that order; junction bases with no gene match: 4. The CDR3 is 15 residues long. In germline, CDR1 is LGHNA, CDR2 YSLEER. This CDR3 is CASRDGLAGSYEQYF. The CDR3 nucleotides read TGCGCCAGCAGGGACGGACTAGCGGGCTCCTACGAGCAGTACTTC.

This chain connects TRBV15 to TRBJ2-3, with TRBD2 identical over 11 bases. This CDR3 is built from 15 residues. Germline V gene data show CDR1 as LNHNV and CDR2 as YYDKDF (reference sequence). Trimming at V came to 0 bases and at J to 5 bases, leaving 1 base not matched to a gene. The CDR3 loop is CATSRDSGGEDTQYF. The CDR3 nucleotides read TGTGCCACCAGCAGAGATAGCGGGGGGGAAGATACGCAGTATTTT.

This clonotype was recorded many times. The chain employs TRBV5-1 and TRBJ2-1; 8 bases are shared with TRBD2. The V gene end was trimmed by 4 bases and the J gene end by 4 bases; junction bases not matched to a gene: 10. The CDR3 is 16 amino acids. The V gene's germline CDR1 is SGHRS and CDR2 YFSETQ. The CDR3 is CASSLAPAGEYNEQFF. CDR3 in DNA: TGCGCCAGCAGCCTCGCCCCAGCGGGAGAGTACAATGAGCAGTTCTTC.

This clonotype was seen at least ten times. J is TRBJ2-2 and V is TRBV12-3 or TRBV12-4, with D hard to call. The CDR3 is made up of 14 amino acids. Trimming took 2 bases from V and 4 from J, leaving 8 bases between them. The CDR3: CASSLLAATGELFF. In nucleotides, the CDR3 is TGTGCCAGCAGTTTATTGGCGGCCACCGGGGAGCTGTTTTTT.

This clonotype was observed at least ten times. The chain is built from TRBV5-1 and TRBJ2-1, with TRBD2 identical over 14 bases. V lost 4 bases to trimming and J lost 7 bases; unmatched junction nucleotides: 7. Germline lookup yields CDR1 SGHRS and CDR2 YFSETQ. This CDR3 has 16 amino acids. CDR3 coding DNA: TGCGCCAGCAGCCTAGGGACTAGCGGGAGTCATAATGAGCAGTTCTTC. Its translation is CASSLGTSGSHNEQFF.

This clonotype was counted ten times or more. The V gene is TRBV20-1, the J gene TRBJ1-2, with no clear D. The germline gives CDR1 DFQATT, CDR2 SNEGSKA (reference sequence). Trimming removed 6 bases at V and 8 bases at J, with 16 bases between. This CDR3 spans 12 amino acids. CDR3 bases: TGCAGTGCCACCGGGGATGAGGGCGGCTACACCTTC. Residues: CSATGDEGGYTF.

This clonotype showed up just a few times. This sequence may be a read error, since a much larger clone differs from it by one base. The V and J genes are TRBV20-1 and TRBJ1-3; D remains unclear. V lost 6 bases and J lost 4, with 16 bases in between. In germline, CDR1 is DFQATT, CDR2 SNEGSKA (reference sequence). The CDR3 is 14 residues long. CDR3 DNA: TGCAGTGCCTCCCGGATAGGGATGGGAAACACCATATATTTT. Residues: CSASRIGMGNTIYF.

This clonotype was observed at least ten times. V gene TRBV5-1 combines with J gene TRBJ2-2; the D is unclear. Germline V lookup: CDR1 SGHRS, CDR2 YFSETQ. Trimming pared 1 base from V and 1 base from J, leaving 8 bases between. The CDR3 consists of 15 residues. The CDR3 sequence: CASSLLVENTGELFF. In DNA form, the CDR3 reads TGCGCCAGCAGCTTGCTCGTGGAGAACACCGGGGAGCTGTTTTTT. The entire variable domain, with the rest obtained from reference TRBV5-1 and TRBJ2-2, is as follows: KAGVTQTPRYLIKTRGQQVTLSCSPISGHRSVSWYQQTPGQGLQFLFEYFSETQRNKGNFPGRFSGRQFSNSRSEMNVSTLELGDSALYLCASSLLVENTGELFFGEGSRLTVL.

This clonotype was seen at least ten times. The chain couples TRBV7-2 to TRBJ1-2; D is uncertain. V was shortened by 2 bases and J by 8 bases, with 12 bases between the two germline ends. The CDR3 spans 13 residues. The germline gives CDR1 SGHTA, CDR2 FQGNSA. The CDR3 nucleotides are TGTGCCAGCAGCTTATTCTGGGCTGGGGGCTACACCTTC. As protein: CASSLFWAGGYTF.

The table lists this clonotype with many counts. This chain joins TRBV27 and TRBJ2-1; D is unresolved. The ends were cut back, 3 bases at V and 0 bases at J, with 12 bases in the middle. Germline V lookup: CDR1 MNHEY, CDR2 SMNVEV (reference sequence). The CDR3 is 16 amino acids. The CDR3: CASSLILSSSYNEQFF. In nucleotides, the CDR3 is TGTGCCAGCAGTTTGATTCTATCCAGCTCCTACAATGAGCAGTTCTTC.

Ten or more counts support this clonotype. The CDR3 loop is CAISLTSTGELFF. Written as DNA, the CDR3 is TGTGCCATTTCACTAACTTCCACCGGGGAGCTGTTTTTT. The chain couples TRBV15 to TRBJ2-2; D call uncertain. Germline V CDR1 and CDR2: LNHNV, YYDKDF (reference sequence). The CDR3 runs to 13 residues. Trimming cost V 10 bases and J 4 bases, with 13 bases left between them. The full variable domain, completed using reference TRBV15 and TRBJ2-2, is DAMVIQNPRYQVTQFGKPVTLSCSQTLNHNVMYWYQQKSSQAPKLLFHYYDKDFNNEADTPDNFQSRRPNTSFCFLDIRSPGLGDTAMYLCAISLTSTGELFFGEGSRLTVL.

The table lists this clonotype with a few counts. A much larger clone lies a single base off, so this may be a read error. This sequence joins TRBV28 and TRBJ1-2; no firm D call. This CDR3 is built from 12 residues. Germline V lookup: CDR1 MDHEN, CDR2 SYDVKM. V lost 3 bases, J lost 7 bases, and 9 bases lay in between. The CDR3 reads CASSLKGFGYTF. DNA for the CDR3: TGTGCCAGCAGTTTGAAAGGGTTTGGCTACACCTTC.

This clonotype appeared many times. The chain joins TRBV10-3 to TRBJ2-7; TRBD2 is a possible D gene (6 bases). The germline V and J ends were trimmed by 10 bases and 5 bases, with 18 bases remaining between them. Germline CDR1 and CDR2: ENHRY and SYGVKD. The CDR3 runs 13 residues. CDR3 amino acids: CATQSPRGNEQYF. The CDR3 DNA sequence: TGTGCCACCCAGTCCCCGCGGGGTAACGAGCAGTACTTC.

The sample holds many counts of this clonotype. The genes are TRBV20-1 and TRBJ2-7; D not certain. CDR3 length: 15 amino acids. Trimming removed 0 bases from V and 7 bases from J, with 19 bases in between. Germline loops: CDR1 DFQATT, CDR2 SNEGSKA (reference sequence). The DNA for the CDR3 is TGCAGTGCTAGAGATCGTTTACTGACAAATGGGGAGCAGTACTTC. Its protein product is CSARDRLLTNGEQYF.

This clonotype was counted many times. V usage is TRBV6-6 and J usage is TRBJ2-4; 9 bases match TRBD2. CDR3 length: 14 residues. CDR1 and CDR2 (germline): MNHNY, SVGAGI (reference sequence). J lost 9 bases, V lost 2 bases, and 5 bases had no gene match. CDR3 coding DNA: TGTGCCAGCAGTTACGACGGGACTAGCAGCATTCAGTACTTC. Its protein is CASSYDGTSSIQYF.

The chain links TRBV29-1 to TRBJ2-2; D remains ambiguous. The germline V and J ends were trimmed by 1 base and 0 bases, with 6 bases remaining between them. Germline CDR1 is SQVTM and CDR2 is ANQGSEA. This CDR3 comprises 14 residues. CDR3: CSVEATANTGELFF. The CDR3 DNA is TGCAGCGTTGAAGCAACCGCGAACACCGGGGAGCTGTTTTTT.

There are many counts of this clonotype. The chain uses TRBV5-1 and TRBJ2-3; D may be TRBD1 (5 bases). Germline V gene sequence: CDR1 SGHRS, CDR2 YFSETQ. The CDR3 length is 14 residues. Trimming pared 1 base from V and 3 bases from J, leaving 9 bases between. The CDR3 here is CASSLWGETDTQYF. CDR3 in DNA: TGCGCCAGCAGCTTGTGGGGCGAGACAGATACGCAGTATTTT.